The TCR beta chain described here comes from a study of cytomegalovirus exposure and HLA in healthy donors. The PCR made use of 60 Vbeta and 13 Jbeta primers. Data came from immunoSEQ multiplex PCR; TCRdb stores just in-frame clones and leaves some out. This table holds about 110,000 clones, approximately 79% found once. V lost 5 bases to trimming and J lost 0 bases, with 15 bases between them. The length of the CDR3 is 15 residues. Germline lookup yields CDR1 SGHRS and CDR2 YFSETQ. Study findings and constraints: The dataset shows that most TCR sequences were rare, while some public TCRs occurred in many donors.

On this clone: The antigen is not known.

Sequencing was done on a sample of PBMCs. The TCR comes from a man aged 25 to 40 in good health and CMV-seropositive. The rearrangement joins TRBV5-1 to TRBJ2-7; TRBD2 might be the D (5 bases). CDR3 region: CASRLTMGSSYEQYF. As DNA, the CDR3 is TGCGCCAGCAGACTAACCATGGGGAGCTCCTACGAGCAGTACTTC.